The present entry profiles one T cell receptor (beta chain) with its context. The length of the CDR3 is 14 residues. Per germline, CDR1 DFQATT and CDR2 SNEGSKA (reference sequence). V shed 3 bases, J shed 6 bases, and the junction held 9 bases outside the gene matches. The sample comes from a study of blood T cell repertoires in COVID-19. Per the original methods: Estimates of nucleated cell counts were drawn from the amplification of reference gene primers. Assay: immunoSEQ multiplex PCR; the TCRdb copy retains only in-frame clones and omits some. V, J and clone size were drawn from that table, and D and trimming were deduced from the DNA. The sample lists more than 250,000 clones, roughly 87% seen once, with 4.5% to 7% in the top ten. Individuals drawn from 20 to 25 US areas were about 18 to 95 years old. In assigning cohorts, the study relied on participant-reported clinical history.

This TCR came from a woman under 40 who had recovered from COVID-19. J is TRBJ1-1 and V is TRBV20-1; TRBD1 matches at 8 bases. Sequencing input: PBMCs or T cells enriched from blood (not recorded which). The CDR3 sequence is CSASGWDRLSEAFF. The CDR3 DNA reads TGCAGTGCTAGTGGGTGGGACAGGCTCTCTGAAGCTTTCTTT.